This T cell receptor (beta chain) was captured in a study of T cell responses to AZD1222 COVID-19 vaccine. Here immunoSEQ multiplex PCR was the method, and the copy in TCRdb shows in-frame clones only, minus some. The sample lists 250,000 to 300,000 clones; around 93% were seen once. The TCR comes from an adult who received the AZD1222 COVID-19 vaccine. This specimen consisted of peripheral blood, obtained 28 days after the second AZD1222 dose.

The CDR3 region is CASSPPSLDYGYTF. The CDR3 DNA reads as TGTGCCAGCAGCCCTCCTTCGTTGGACTATGGCTACACCTTC. The rearrangement links TRBV9 to TRBJ1-2; D gene ambiguous. This CDR3 spans 14 amino acids. Looked up from germline, CDR1 is SGDLS and CDR2 is YYNGEE. Trimming took off 4 bases at V and 3 bases at J, with 13 bases between the two ends.